The 16 T cell receptor beta chains reported below all come from one sample, sequenced in a study of OX40 agonist ivuxolimab in advanced cancers. Method: immunoSEQ multiplex PCR; TCRdb's copy keeps in-frame clones and lacks some. Of 70,000 or so clones in the sample, around 90% were seen once. Here the sequenced sample was CD4+ or CD8+ T cells sorted from blood, taken in a trial of the OX40 agonist ivuxolimab. These receptors all stem from an adult with an advanced solid tumor such as melanoma, head and neck, liver or kidney cancer.

DNA of the CDR3: TGTGCCAGTCAGAAGAGCTCCTACAATGAGCAGTTCTTC. Encoded protein: CASQKSSYNEQFF. The genes are TRBV19 and TRBJ2-1; D gene unclear. V shed 8 bases and J shed 0 bases, with 8 bases lying between them. CDR3 size: 13 residues. CDR1 and CDR2 from the germline V gene are LNHDA and SQIVND (reference sequence). Full variable domain (remainder filled in from reference TRBV19 and TRBJ2-1): DGGITQSPKYLFRKEGQNVTLSCEQNLNHDAMYWYRQDPGQGLRLIYYSQIVNDFQKGDIAEGYSVSREKKESFPLTVTSAQKNPTAFYLCASQKSSYNEQFFGPGTRLTVL.

CDR3 loop: CAWDQSGNTIYF. For the CDR3, the DNA is TGTGCCTGGGACCAATCTGGAAACACCATATATTTT. The genes are TRBV30 and TRBJ1-3; no reliable D call. V was cut by 5 bases and J by 1 base, with 6 bases left in between. The CDR3 extends over 12 amino acids. Germline values: CDR1 GTSNPN, CDR2 SVGIG (reference sequence).

This chain links TRBV5-1 with TRBJ1-3, with D possibly being TRBD1 (5 bases). V was shortened by 1 base and J by 0 bases, with 8 bases between the two germline ends. The germline V gene has CDR1 SGHRS and CDR2 YFSETQ. The CDR3 has 15 amino acids. CDR3 nucleotides: TGCGCCAGCAGCTTGAGCGACAGCTCTGGAAACACCATATATTTT. Amino acids: CASSLSDSSGNTIYF.

The chain uses TRBV10-2 and TRBJ2-3, with no clear D. Germline lookup yields CDR1 WSHSY and CDR2 SAAADI. CDR3 length: 15 amino acids. Trimming stripped 2 bases from V and 0 bases from J, with 9 bases between. The CDR3 sequence: CASSEHGPSTDTQYF. Here the CDR3 DNA reads TGCGCCAGCAGTGAGCACGGGCCGAGCACAGATACGCAGTATTTT.

There are a few counts of this clone. The chain joins TRBV19 to TRBJ1-1; tentatively, D is TRBD1 (6 bases). CDR3 size: 15 residues. V was pared by 1 base and J by 3 bases, with 12 bases between. Per germline, CDR1 LNHDA and CDR2 SQIVND (reference sequence). The CDR3 nucleotides are TGTGCCAGTAGTATAGGCGACAGGCTGCACACTGAAGCTTTCTTT. This translates into CASSIGDRLHTEAFF.

The chain is built from TRBV6-1 and TRBJ1-3; no firm D call. The V end was cut by 2 bases, the J end by 3 bases, with 5 bases between. The CDR3 totals 13 residues. In germline, CDR1 is MNHNS, CDR2 SASEGT. CDR3 DNA sequence: TGTGCCAGCAGTGAAAGGGTTGGAAACACCATATATTTT. It codes for CASSERVGNTIYF.

The chain links TRBV2 to TRBJ1-2; 9 nucleotides align to TRBD1. The CDR3 is made up of 14 amino acids. The V gene end was trimmed by 4 bases and the J gene end by 8 bases; junction bases not matched to a gene: 8. Germline loops: CDR1 SNHLY, CDR2 FYNNEI. CDR3 bases: TGTGCCAGCAGTGTCGGACAGGGGATCGGCGGCTACACCTTC. It yields the protein CASSVGQGIGGYTF.

This clone was counted between two and nine times. The chain has TRBV4-1 and TRBJ1-1, with 7 nucleotides matching TRBD1. The germline V gene has CDR1 MGHRA and CDR2 YSYEKL. This CDR3 has 14 amino acids. J gave up 2 bases and V 4 bases, and 4 bases lay outside the gene matches. CDR3 in DNA: TGCGCCAGCAGCCTCGACAGGGAAAACACTGAAGCTTTCTTT. Translation gives CASSLDRENTEAFF.

This clone was detected once. The chain uses TRBV9 and TRBJ2-1, with 11 bases lining up with TRBD2. Germline V gene lookup returns CDR1 SGDLS and CDR2 YYNGEE. With V trimmed by 4 bases and J by 4 bases, 7 bases remained unmatched. CDR3 length: 16 residues. The CDR3 loop is CASSPQTSGTYNEQFF. In nucleotides, the CDR3 is TGTGCCAGCAGCCCTCAGACTAGCGGGACTTACAATGAGCAGTTCTTC.

The chain combines TRBV28 with TRBJ2-7; TRBD1 matches 12 bases. The germline V gene has CDR1 MDHEN and CDR2 SYDVKM. CDR3 length: 17 residues. V lost 6 bases, J lost 0 bases, and 9 bases stayed unmatched. CDR3 region: CASRPGQGAFSSYEQYF. CDR3 DNA: TGTGCCAGCAGACCGGGACAGGGGGCGTTCAGCTCCTACGAGCAGTACTTC.

The chain couples TRBV20-1 to TRBJ2-7; D gene uncertain. Germline V gives CDR1 DFQATT, CDR2 SNEGSKA (reference sequence). V was pared by 6 bases and J by 2 bases, with 8 bases between. This CDR3 spans 11 amino acids. The CDR3 nucleotides read TGCAGTGCGACGGTAGCCTACGAGCAGTACTTC. It yields the protein CSATVAYEQYF.

The rearrangement links TRBV6-5 to TRBJ1-2; D possibly corresponds to TRBD1 (6 bases). Germline assignment: CDR1 MNHEY and CDR2 SVGAGI. The CDR3 has 12 amino acids. V lost 2 bases, J lost 8 bases, and 9 bases lay in between. The CDR3 DNA reads as TGTGCCAGCAGTTACAAGGGGGTCGGCTACACCTTC. It is translated as CASSYKGVGYTF.

This chain connects TRBV7-6 to TRBJ2-3, with TRBD2 matching over 11 bases. Looked up from germline, CDR1 is SGHVS and CDR2 is FNYEAQ. The junction had 12 bases not matched to a gene; V was cut back by 4 bases and J by 6 bases. The CDR3 covers 17 residues. The CDR3 DNA sequence: TGTGCCAGCAGCTCAGTAGCGGGGGGGGATATGATGGATACGCAGTATTTT. Translation: CASSSVAGGDMMDTQYF.

The chain is built from TRBV5-4 and TRBJ2-4, with TRBD1 matching 10 bases. The junction had 7 bases not matched to a gene; V was cut back by 3 bases and J by 4 bases. There are 16 residues in the CDR3. Per germline, CDR1 SGHNT and CDR2 YYREEE (reference sequence). CDR3 amino acids: CASSSTRDRGKNIQYF. The CDR3 nucleotides are TGTGCCAGCAGCTCAACACGGGACAGGGGTAAAAACATTCAGTACTTC.

The count of this clone is one. The chain is built from TRBV6-5 and TRBJ2-7; 7 positions agree with TRBD1. Germline loops: CDR1 MNHEY, CDR2 SVGAGI. CDR3 length: 15 residues. V lost 8 bases to trimming and J lost 1 base; unmatched junction nucleotides: 11. The CDR3: CASRSRQGDSYEQYF. CDR3 DNA: TGTGCCAGCCGGAGCAGGCAGGGGGATTCCTACGAGCAGTACTTC.

V and J are TRBV5-6 and TRBJ2-7, with D uncertain. V was pared by 4 bases and J by 0 bases, with 11 bases between. There are 14 residues in the CDR3. Germline values: CDR1 SGHDT, CDR2 YYEEEE. CDR3 nucleotides: TGTGCCAGCAGCCGCTCAAGGAGCTCCTACGAGCAGTACTTC. This codes for CASSRSRSSYEQYF.